This T cell receptor beta chain was identified during a study of T cell responses to AZD1222 COVID-19 vaccine. Trimming removed 4 bases from V and 1 base from J, with 7 bases in between. The length of the CDR3 is 14 residues. Germline V gene data show CDR1 as SGHTA and CDR2 as FQGTGA. Data came from immunoSEQ multiplex PCR; TCRdb stores just in-frame clones and leaves some out. The table shows 95,000 to 100,000 clones, with approximately 89% occurring only once. This TCR was sampled from an adult who received the AZD1222 COVID-19 vaccine. The material was peripheral blood, obtained 28 days after the second AZD1222 dose. The rearrangement uses TRBV7-3 and TRBJ2-2, with D perhaps matching TRBD1 (6 bases). CDR3 in DNA: TGTGCCAGCAGCTCGACAGGGAACACCGGGGAGCTGTTTTTT. Encoded protein: CASSSTGNTGELFF.